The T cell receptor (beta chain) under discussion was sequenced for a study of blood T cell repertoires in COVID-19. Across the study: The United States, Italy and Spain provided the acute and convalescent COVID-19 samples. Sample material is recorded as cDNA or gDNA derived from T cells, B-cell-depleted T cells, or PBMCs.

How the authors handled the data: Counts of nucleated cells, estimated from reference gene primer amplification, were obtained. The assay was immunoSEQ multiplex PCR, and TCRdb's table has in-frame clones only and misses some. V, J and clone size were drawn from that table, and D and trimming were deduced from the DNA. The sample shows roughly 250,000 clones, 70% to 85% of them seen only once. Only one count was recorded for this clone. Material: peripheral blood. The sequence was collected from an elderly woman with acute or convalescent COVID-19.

The CDR3 DNA sequence: TGCGCCAGCAGCCATGGACAGAGGACTTTGTTCACTGAAGCTTTCTTT. This encodes CASSHGQRTLFTEAFF. The chain couples TRBV4-1 to TRBJ1-1; a weak D match, TRBD1 (6 bases). The CDR3 sequence is 16 residues long. Looked up from germline, CDR1 is MGHRA and CDR2 is YSYEKL. V was shortened by 3 bases and J by 4 bases, with 18 bases between the two germline ends.